This T cell receptor (beta chain) was captured by sequencing in a study of PD-1 blockade in classical Hodgkin lymphoma. General study results and limits: Baseline TCR diversity was reportedly lower in newly diagnosed patients than in healthy donors. It was reported as lower still in relapsed/refractory patients.

From germline, CDR1 is LNHDA and CDR2 SQIVND (reference sequence). The CDR3 consists of 15 residues. Trimming took 0 bases from V and 4 from J, leaving 12 bases between them. Clones were read by immunoSEQ multiplex PCR, and TCRdb kept only the in-frame ones, dropping some. The profile shows approximately 20,000 clones, approximately 80% of them singletons. Time point of the sample: newly diagnosed, previously untreated cHL patient sample. Isolation of CD4+ T cells from thawed PBMCs was performed by magnetic negative selection. Comparison relied on PBMCs that came from newly diagnosed, untreated classical Hodgkin lymphoma. About this clone itself: Antigen specificity is unknown.

Sequenced sample: CD4+ T cells from blood. This chain uses TRBV19 with TRBJ2-5; D perhaps matches TRBD1 (5 bases). The source is a human donor with classical Hodgkin lymphoma. The chain's CDR3 is CASSIEAGLRETQYF. The CDR3 coding sequence is TGTGCCAGTAGTATAGAGGCAGGGTTAAGAGAGACCCAGTACTTC.